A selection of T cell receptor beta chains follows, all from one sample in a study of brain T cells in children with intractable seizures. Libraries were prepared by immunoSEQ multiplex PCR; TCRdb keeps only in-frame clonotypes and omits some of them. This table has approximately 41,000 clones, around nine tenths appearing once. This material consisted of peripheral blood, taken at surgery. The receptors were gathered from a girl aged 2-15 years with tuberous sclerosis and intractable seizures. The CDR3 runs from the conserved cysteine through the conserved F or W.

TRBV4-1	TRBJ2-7	CASSQPGQQNYEQYF
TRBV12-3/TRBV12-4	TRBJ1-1	CASRLGDEAFF
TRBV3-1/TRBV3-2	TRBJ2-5	CASSDGTSGETQYF
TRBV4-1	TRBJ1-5	CASSQEGTAHQPQHF
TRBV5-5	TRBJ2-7	CASSGTGAIEQYF
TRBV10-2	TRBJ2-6	CASTGSQGANVLTF
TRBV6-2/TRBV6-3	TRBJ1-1	CASSFTALDTLVTEAFF
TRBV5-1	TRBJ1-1	CASSLISGGLNTEAFF
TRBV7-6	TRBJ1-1	CASIGALTGNIKNTEAFF
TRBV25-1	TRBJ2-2	CASSTRLLDTGELFF
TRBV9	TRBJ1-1	CASSGGPNTEAFF
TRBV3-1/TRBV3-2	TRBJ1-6	CASSQEAGRSYNSPLHF
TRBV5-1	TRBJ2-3	CASSTGLAGLSTDTQYF
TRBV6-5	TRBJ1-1	CASSLGTGELGTEAFF
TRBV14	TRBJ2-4	CASSRPRGVKNIQYF
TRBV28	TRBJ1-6	CASSRAGRWVYNSPLHF
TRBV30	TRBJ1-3	CAWSVRGNTIYF